This TCR beta chain came from a study of blood T cell repertoires in COVID-19. Study at large: From T cells, B-cell-depleted T cells, or PBMCs came the material, which was cDNA or gDNA.

Method: immunoSEQ multiplex PCR; TCRdb's copy keeps in-frame clones and lacks some. Here the sample spans some 21,000 clones, 70% to 90% being singletons. Trimming took off 2 bases at V and 0 bases at J, with 14 bases between the two ends. There are 17 residues in the CDR3. Germline values: CDR1 MNHEY, CDR2 SMNVEV (reference sequence). This TCR derives from a human donor with acute or convalescent COVID-19. The donor label of this sample is uncertain. Material for sequencing was peripheral blood. This chain uses TRBV27 with TRBJ2-4; a weak D match, TRBD1 (6 bases). This CDR3 is CASSLGATGVAKNIQYF. The CDR3 DNA follows: TGTGCCAGCAGTTTAGGGGCGACAGGAGTAGCCAAAAACATTCAGTACTTC.